Listed below are T cell receptor beta chains from one sample, sequenced in a study of graft-versus-host responses after intestinal transplantation. TCRdb keeps only in-frame clones here, not all; method: immunoSEQ multiplex PCR. Of about 9,600 clones detected, about 86% appear once; the ten largest clones hold around 4.9%. The material was ileum tissue, obtained around 740 days after intestinal transplantation. These TCRs come from a human patient who received an intestinal transplant, so some T cells may come from the graft donor. CDR3s include the opening cysteine and the closing phenylalanine or tryptophan. D genes are given only for firm matches. Part of the rows lack a size; the others show once, few, many or a class for expanded clones.

-,-,TRBV11-2,TRBJ1-5,TGTGCCAGCAGCTCCAACAGGGATCAGCCCCAGCATTTT,CASSSNRDQPQHF
TRBD1,-,TRBV9,TRBJ2-2,TGTGCCAGCAGCGTAGAGGGAGGGGGACAGGGGAACACCGGGGAGCTGTTTTTT,CASSVEGGGQGNTGELFF
-,-,TRBV10-3,TRBJ1-2,TGTGCCATCAGCAGAGCGGGGGACGATGGCTACACCTTC,CAISRAGDDGYTF
TRBD2,-,TRBV27,TRBJ2-1,TGTGCCAGCAGTTTATCAGGGACTAGCGGTTACAATGAGCAGTTCTTC,CASSLSGTSGYNEQFF
-,-,TRBV12-5,TRBJ1-1,TGTGCTAGTGGTTTGACCGCCCGGGGGTTAAACACTGAAGCTTTCTTT,CASGLTARGLNTEAFF
-,-,TRBV7-2,TRBJ2-3,TGTGCCAGCAGCCCTGGAGGGCCAGCCGGCACAGATACGCAGTATTTT,CASSPGGPAGTDTQYF
TRBD1,-,TRBV19,TRBJ2-5,TGTGCCAGTATTGACAGGGGGAAGACGGAGACCCAGTACTTC,CASIDRGKTETQYF
-,-,TRBV5-1,TRBJ2-3,TGCGCCAGCAGCTTGACGGCGGGGCGAGGGGTTGGAGATACGCAGTATTTT,CASSLTAGRGVGDTQYF
TRBD2,-,TRBV5-1,TRBJ2-5,TGCGCCAGCAGCCCGGGACTAGCAGAGACCCAGTACTTC,CASSPGLAETQYF
-,-,TRBV10-2,TRBJ1-5,TGCGCCAGCAGTGTACAAGGTTATAGCAATCAGCCCCAGCATTTT,CASSVQGYSNQPQHF
-,-,TRBV14,TRBJ1-2,TGTGCCAGCAGCCCCCGTCAAGAGAACTATGGCTACACCTTC,CASSPRQENYGYTF
-,-,TRBV15,TRBJ1-1,TGTGCCACCAGCAGAGGATGGTTTGGGGGATGGGCGACTGAAGCTTTCTTT,CATSRGWFGGWATEAFF
-,-,TRBV7-6,TRBJ2-3,TGTGCCAGCAGCTTAGAGGCAGATACGCAGTATTTT,CASSLEADTQYF
-,-,TRBV5-6,TRBJ1-3,TGTGCCAGCAGCTTGTTGCAGGGTTCGGGAAACACCATATATTTT,CASSLLQGSGNTIYF
TRBD1,once,TRBV19,TRBJ1-2,TGTGCCAGTAGTATGGAACGGGAGATGTGGGGACAGTACTATGGCTACACCTTC,CASSMEREMWGQYYGYTF
-,-,TRBV5-3,TRBJ1-1,TGTGCCAGAAGCTTATCAAGGCAGGATGGGACTGAAGCTTTCTTT,CARSLSRQDGTEAFF